This T cell receptor beta chain emerged from a study of blood T cells in healthy people across ages. Every participating donor contributed about 10 milliliters of peripheral blood through a draw. Per sample, no less than 5 micrograms of total RNA were extracted. As for this clonotype: The antigen remains undetermined.

V gave up 4 bases and J gave up 1 base, with 14 bases separating them. Looked up from germline, CDR1 is SNHLY and CDR2 is FYNNEI. The CDR3 runs to 15 residues. Study conclusions and caveats: As age increased, TCR beta diversity per million T cells fell in a roughly linear fashion.

A J-beta primer mix and a sample-barcoded 5' primer were used in a second PCR of about 7 to 12 cycles. One entry per CDR3 protein results from TCRdb running MiXCR on the 5' RACE reads. The data hold over a million distinct CDR3 sequences, with 35% to 50% observed a single time. This TCR was recovered from a woman between 55 and 75 years old in good health. Input material: blood. The V and J genes are TRBV2 and TRBJ2-7; a possible D gene is TRBD1 (5 bases). This chain's CDR3 is CASSVGQAMSYEQYF. DNA of the CDR3: TGTGCCAGCAGTGTAGGACAAGCTATGTCCTACGAGCAGTACTTC. The full variable domain, completed using reference TRBV2 and TRBJ2-7, is EPEVTQTPSHQVTQMGQEVILRCVPISNHLYFYWYRQILGQKVEFLVSFYNNEISEKSEIFDDQFSVERPDGSNFTLKIRSTKLEDSAMYFCASSVGQAMSYEQYFGPGTRLTVT.